This is a list of T cell receptor beta chains from one sample in a study of control samples from healthy donors and cancer patients. The assay was immunoSEQ multiplex PCR, and TCRdb's table has in-frame clones only and misses some. Of 140,000 to 150,000 clones detected, more than 85% appear once; the ten largest clones hold roughly 6.2%. The specimen was blood. The receptor source for this set is a man aged 18 to 30 in good health. CDR3s include the opening cysteine and the closing phenylalanine or tryptophan. A D gene is named only where the DNA matches it firmly.

v_call,d_call,cdr3_aa
TRBV11-2,-,CASSTQQGRWTKNIQYF
TRBV19,TRBD2,CASSLGLAIRVETQYF
TRBV11-2,-,CASSLDLAGTSEQYF
TRBV6-5,-,CASRRRGDAYGYTF
TRBV9,-,CASSVVGRPPTNEKLFF
TRBV6-1,-,CASSDSGHEKLFF
TRBV7-2,-,CASSSQTPSYNEQFF
TRBV5-1,-,CASSATASGANVLTF
TRBV19,-,CASTRLGTVVNTEAFF
TRBV4-2,TRBD2,CASSQERTSGRAYTQYF
TRBV7-9,-,CASSSSRVRTSSAF
TRBV6-5,TRBD2,CACGLAPLSYNEQFF
TRBV30,-,CAWSKGNTIYF
TRBV4-3,TRBD1,CASSQEWLTRDRPPYEQYF